The 20 T cell receptor beta chains presented below share a single source sample, sequenced in a study of somatic mutations in cytotoxic T cells in rheumatoid arthritis. Sequencing used immunoSEQ multiplex PCR; TCRdb keeps in-frame clones, though not all of them. The sample has fewer than 20,000 clones, more than 70% seen once. The specimen sequenced was CD8+ T cells sorted from blood. The receptors derive from an adult with rheumatoid arthritis.

This clone was seen more than once but under ten times. The CDR3 loop reads CASSFGSYEQYF. CDR3 nucleotides: TGTGCCAGCAGCTTTGGATCCTACGAGCAGTACTTC. The V gene is TRBV7-9, the J gene TRBJ2-7; D gene ambiguous. The CDR3 length is 12 residues. The germline CDR1 and CDR2 sequences are SEHNR and FQNEAQ (reference sequence). Trimming cost V 3 bases and J 1 base, with 4 bases left between them.

J is TRBJ2-1 and V is TRBV5-1; TRBD2 might be the D (5 bases). V lost 4 bases to trimming and J lost 10 bases, with 21 bases between them. Germline V lookup: CDR1 SGHRS, CDR2 YFSETQ. The CDR3 totals 15 residues. CDR3 sequence: CASSPGPGGYGEQFF. The CDR3 DNA sequence: TGCGCCAGCAGCCCTGGGCCAGGAGGATATGGCGAGCAGTTCTTC.

This clone was observed once. V gene TRBV5-6 combines with J gene TRBJ1-1, with 7 bases matching TRBD1. V was clipped by 3 bases and J by 3 bases; unmatched bases: 11. The CDR3 totals 16 residues. Germline CDR1 SGHDT, CDR2 YYEEEE. CDR3 coding DNA: TGTGCCAGCAGCTCAGAGACAGGGAATTTGTACACTGAAGCTTTCTTT. Its protein is CASSSETGNLYTEAFF.

The chain recombines TRBV4-2 with TRBJ2-1; no definite D call. This CDR3 region has 11 residues. Trimming cost V 1 base and J 9 bases, with 4 bases left between them. Per germline, CDR1 LGHNA and CDR2 YNFKEQ. The CDR3 loop reads CASSQAFEQFF. The DNA of the CDR3 is TGTGCCAGCAGCCAAGCTTTTGAGCAGTTCTTC.

The genes are TRBV6-6 and TRBJ1-5; D ambiguous. The CDR3 length is 15 residues. Trimming shortened V by 0 bases and J by 4 bases, and 10 bases separated the two germline ends. CDR1 is MNHNY, CDR2 SVGAGI, per germline (reference sequence). CDR3 nucleotides: TGTGCCAGCAGTTACTCTTCAGTCCTAAATCAGCCCCAGCATTTT. Its protein product is CASSYSSVLNQPQHF.

The gene calls are TRBV28 and TRBJ2-7; no firm D call. CDR1 MDHEN and CDR2 SYDVKM come from the germline V gene. V was trimmed by 2 bases and J by 2 bases, leaving 1 base between them. The CDR3 loop spans 11 amino acids. The CDR3 protein is CASSLAYEQYF. The CDR3 DNA sequence: TGTGCCAGCAGTTTAGCCTACGAGCAGTACTTC.

This clone was observed a handful of times. The V gene is TRBV2, the J gene TRBJ1-2; 7 bases are a match to TRBD1. Germline CDR1 reads SNHLY; CDR2 reads FYNNEI. Trimming removed 2 bases from V and 0 bases from J; junction bases left unmatched: 3. There are 15 residues in the CDR3. The CDR3 sequence is CASSEQGVANYGYTF. In DNA form, the CDR3 reads TGTGCCAGCAGTGAACAGGGGGTAGCTAACTATGGCTACACCTTC. Based on the CDR3 plus reference TRBV2 and TRBJ1-2, the full variable domain is EPEVTQTPSHQVTQMGQEVILRCVPISNHLYFYWYRQILGQKVEFLVSFYNNEISEKSEIFDDQFSVERPDGSNFTLKIRSTKLEDSAMYFCASSEQGVANYGYTFGSGTRLTVV.

This chain links TRBV2 with TRBJ2-5; 11 positions match TRBD1. Trimming at V came to 8 bases and at J to 4 bases, leaving 3 bases not matched to a gene. Germline V lookup: CDR1 SNHLY, CDR2 FYNNEI. The CDR3 sequence is 13 residues long. CDR3 DNA sequence: TGTGCCAGCCCGGGACAGGGGGGAGAGACCCAGTACTTC. Amino acid sequence: CASPGQGGETQYF.

This chain links TRBV5-4 with TRBJ2-3; 7 positions match TRBD2. The CDR3 consists of 15 residues. The V gene end was trimmed by 2 bases and the J gene end by 0 bases; junction bases not matched to a gene: 3. Germline V gene sequence: CDR1 SGHNT, CDR2 YYREEE (reference sequence). CDR3: CASSFGGGSTDTQYF. In nucleotides, the CDR3 is TGTGCCAGCAGCTTTGGGGGAGGGAGCACAGATACGCAGTATTTT.

This chain joins TRBV6-1 and TRBJ2-5; 12 bases map to TRBD2. The CDR3 extends over 15 amino acids. CDR1 and CDR2 from the germline V gene are MNHNS and SASEGT. The trim removed 5 bases at V and 4 bases at J, leaving 5 bases unmatched. The CDR3 spells CASSHLAGGPETQYF. CDR3 nucleotide sequence: TGTGCCAGCAGTCATCTAGCGGGAGGGCCAGAGACCCAGTACTTC.

This clone showed up just a few times. The chain joins TRBV10-2 to TRBJ2-7; no definite D call. CDR3 length: 13 amino acids. Germline CDR1 and CDR2: WSHSY and SAAADI. The V end lost 4 bases, the J end lost 3 bases, and 10 bases lay between the germline ends. In nucleotides, the CDR3 is TGCGCCAGCAGTGTAACACAGATCTACGAGCAGTACTTC. The encoded protein is CASSVTQIYEQYF.

The chain employs TRBV9 and TRBJ2-1, with TRBD1 matching over 7 bases. CDR3 length equals 17 residues. The ends lost 3 bases at V and 0 bases at J; junction bases unmatched: 9. Germline V lookup: CDR1 SGDLS, CDR2 YYNGEE. This CDR3 is CASSATGVRGSYNEQFF. CDR3 nucleotide sequence: TGTGCCAGCAGCGCTACAGGGGTGAGGGGCTCCTACAATGAGCAGTTCTTC.

This clone was seen only once. The CDR3 region is CASSLWISSYEQYF. CDR3 DNA sequence: TGTGCCAGCAGCTTATGGATCAGTTCCTACGAGCAGTACTTC. The chain links TRBV13 to TRBJ2-7; no firm D call. The V gene's germline CDR1 is PRHDT and CDR2 FYEKMQ (reference sequence). Trimming removed 2 bases at V and 1 base at J, with 9 bases between. The CDR3 consists of 14 residues.

The genes are TRBV7-9 and TRBJ1-1; 8 bases are shared with TRBD1. V shed 5 bases and J 1 base; nucleotides not matched to a gene: 6. The CDR3 loop spans 15 amino acids. CDR1 and CDR2 from the germline V gene are SEHNR and FQNEAQ (reference sequence). CDR3 coding DNA: TGTGCCAGCAGCCCCTGGACAGGGTCGAACACTGAAGCTTTCTTT. Its protein is CASSPWTGSNTEAFF. Complete variable domain (other parts from reference TRBV7-9 and TRBJ1-1): DTGVSQNPRHKITKRGQNVTFRCDPISEHNRLYWYRQTLGQGPEFLTYFQNEAQLEKSRLLSDRFSAERPKGSFSTLEIQRTEQGDSAMYLCASSPWTGSNTEAFFGQGTRLTVV.

This clone was found a few times. The V and J genes are TRBV19 and TRBJ1-2; tentative D call: TRBD1 (6 bases). Per germline, CDR1 LNHDA and CDR2 SQIVND (reference sequence). V was pared by 1 base and J by 6 bases, with 15 bases between. The length of the CDR3 is 15 residues. The CDR3: CASSIASRGSNGYTF. The CDR3 DNA follows: TGTGCCAGTAGTATAGCAAGCAGGGGTTCTAATGGCTACACCTTC.

The chain is built from TRBV19 and TRBJ1-2, with D hard to call. V dropped 7 bases and J dropped 7 bases, with 13 bases sitting between them. There are 12 residues in the CDR3. The germline V gene has CDR1 LNHDA and CDR2 SQIVND (reference sequence). CDR3 nucleotide sequence: TGTGCCAGTACCGCGGGAAGGAGTGGCTACACCTTC. Its protein product is CASTAGRSGYTF.

This clone was picked up one time. The chain carries TRBV2 and TRBJ2-5; D is ambiguous. The CDR3 covers 13 residues. Trimming pared 4 bases from V and 2 bases from J, leaving 8 bases between. CDR1 is SNHLY, CDR2 FYNNEI, per germline. The CDR3 DNA is TGTGCCAGCAGTGGTAGTGTACAAGAGACCCAGTACTTC. This codes for CASSGSVQETQYF.

The chain has TRBV9 and TRBJ2-1; D gene ambiguous. CDR1 SGDLS and CDR2 YYNGEE come from the germline V gene. The CDR3 extends over 11 amino acids. Trimming removed 4 bases at V and 9 bases at J, with 8 bases between. The CDR3 region is CASSPNFEQFF. Written as DNA, the CDR3 is TGTGCCAGCAGCCCTAATTTTGAGCAGTTCTTC. The whole variable domain, remainder taken from reference TRBV9 and TRBJ2-1, is DSGVTQTPKHLITATGQRVTLRCSPRSGDLSVYWYQQSLDQGLQFLIQYYNGEERAKGNILERFSAQQFPDLHSELNLSSLELGDSALYFCASSPNFEQFFGPGTRLTVL.

The V call is TRBV11-2, the J call TRBJ1-6, with D perhaps matching TRBD1 (5 bases). Germline loops: CDR1 SGHAT, CDR2 FQNNGV. CDR3 length: 15 amino acids. Trimming left V 5 bases short and J 6 bases short, with 14 bases between. Written as DNA, the CDR3 is TGTGCCAGCAGCCCCCAGGGTTCCGGTAATTCACCCCTCCACTTT. Residues: CASSPQGSGNSPLHF.

This clone occurred once. The rearrangement links TRBV30 to TRBJ2-1; 7 bases are a match to TRBD1. The CDR3 is 11 amino acids. Germline CDR1 is GTSNPN and CDR2 is SVGIG (reference sequence). The CDR3 sequence is CGMDRRNEQFF. The CDR3 bases are TGTGGGATGGACAGGAGAAATGAGCAGTTCTTC.